Each of the 15 T cell receptor beta chains below was sequenced from the same sample in a study of T cells in tuberculosis. Cells were sorted from thawed PBMC rested overnight and stained with GMM-loaded CD1B tetramer, viability dye and anti-CD3. The CD1B tetramers carried C32 glucose monomycolate purified from Rhodococcus equi. Clones were read by immunoSEQ multiplex PCR, and TCRdb kept only the in-frame ones, dropping some. The table records about 59,000 clones, 81% of them present only once. Sequencing used CD1b-GMM tetramer-negative cells sorted from PBMCs. The receptor set was obtained from an adult woman with latent tuberculosis.

The V and J genes are TRBV4-3 and TRBJ1-5, with 8 bases that match TRBD1. Germline loops: CDR1 LGHNA, CDR2 YSLEER. The CDR3 is 15 amino acids. V lost 0 bases, J lost 6 bases, and 4 bases stayed unmatched. CDR3 nucleotide sequence: TGCGCCAGCAGCCAAGATGGGCAGGGGGCTCAGCCCCAGCATTTT. Its translation: CASSQDGQGAQPQHF.

The chain couples TRBV12-5 to TRBJ1-4; D gene uncertain. The CDR3 contains 16 residues. V shed 7 bases and J shed 2 bases, with 17 bases lying between them. CDR1 and CDR2 from the germline V gene are LGHNT and FRNRAP. The CDR3 nucleotides are TGTGCTAGTGCCCGACGGGGTGGCCTTACTAATGAAAAACTGTTTTTT. This codes for CASARRGGLTNEKLFF.

This chain links TRBV18 with TRBJ1-6, with 7 bases that match TRBD1. J was trimmed by 7 bases and V by 6 bases; bases with no gene match: 12. Germline V gene lookup returns CDR1 KGHSH and CDR2 LQKENI. CDR3 length equals 16 residues. Here the CDR3 reads CASSLDVLRGNSPLHF. The CDR3 DNA follows: TGTGCCAGCTCCCTAGACGTACTCAGGGGGAATTCACCCCTCCACTTT.

The gene calls are TRBV7-8 and TRBJ2-1; 7 bases fit TRBD2. This CDR3 is 14 amino acids long. Germline CDR1 is SGHVS and CDR2 is FQNEAQ. The junction had 5 bases not matched to a gene; V was cut back by 5 bases and J by 4 bases. The CDR3 spells CASSPGEGYNEQFF. CDR3 sequence (DNA): TGTGCCAGCAGCCCCGGGGAGGGATACAATGAGCAGTTCTTC. The whole variable domain, filled in from reference TRBV7-8 and TRBJ2-1, reads GAGVSQSPRYKVAKRGQDVALRCDPISGHVSLFWYQQALGQGPEFLTYFQNEAQLDKSGLPSDRFFAERPEGSVSTLKIQRTQQEDSAVYLCASSPGEGYNEQFFGPGTRLTVL.

J is TRBJ2-7 and V is TRBV2, with D perhaps TRBD1 (6 bases). Trimming cost V 4 bases and J 0 bases, with 10 bases left between them. Germline loops: CDR1 SNHLY, CDR2 FYNNEI. The CDR3 contains 14 residues. This CDR3 is CASSARDNSYEQYF. The CDR3 DNA is TGTGCCAGCAGTGCTCGGGACAACTCCTACGAGCAGTACTTC. The whole variable domain, filled in from reference TRBV2 and TRBJ2-7, reads EPEVTQTPSHQVTQMGQEVILRCVPISNHLYFYWYRQILGQKVEFLVSFYNNEISEKSEIFDDQFSVERPDGSNFTLKIRSTKLEDSAMYFCASSARDNSYEQYFGPGTRLTVT.

The chain employs TRBV27 and TRBJ1-1; 8 bases match TRBD1. Germline V gene lookup returns CDR1 MNHEY and CDR2 SMNVEV (reference sequence). This CDR3 has 14 residues. V dropped 6 bases and J dropped 1; count of bases not matched to a gene: 4. CDR3 nucleotide sequence: TGTGCCAGCAGGTCAGGGGGCGCGAACACTGAAGCTTTCTTT. This translates into CASRSGGANTEAFF.

The gene calls are TRBV5-1 and TRBJ2-1; 9 bases map to TRBD2. This CDR3 has 15 residues. Trimming removed 0 bases from V and 7 bases from J; junction bases left unmatched: 5. The germline V gene encodes CDR1 SGHRS and CDR2 YFSETQ. DNA of the CDR3: TGCGCCAGCAGCTTGGCCGGCGGGAGGGGTAATGAGCAGTTCTTC. As protein: CASSLAGGRGNEQFF.

The V gene is TRBV4-3, the J gene TRBJ2-3, with D tentatively TRBD2 (5 bases). The germline V and J ends were trimmed by 4 bases and 4 bases, with 6 bases remaining between them. The CDR3 contains 12 residues. The germline V gene encodes CDR1 LGHNA and CDR2 YSLEER. This CDR3 is CASSLGADTQYF. The CDR3 nucleotides read TGCGCCAGCAGCCTCGGGGCAGATACGCAGTATTTT.

The chain combines TRBV29-1 with TRBJ2-5; 11 bases align to TRBD2. CDR1 and CDR2 (germline): SQVTM, ANQGSEA. CDR3 size: 14 residues. With 6 bases clipped from V and 1 base from J, the junction kept 4 bases outside the gene matches. Written as DNA, the CDR3 is TGCAGCGTGGTAGCGGGAGGGATCCAAGAGACCCAGTACTTC. Translated, it gives CSVVAGGIQETQYF.

The V and J genes are TRBV28 and TRBJ1-2, with D possibly being TRBD1 (6 bases). Germline V gene data show CDR1 as MDHEN and CDR2 as SYDVKM. This CDR3 has 14 amino acids. V was shortened by 2 bases and J by 4 bases, with 11 bases between the two germline ends. The CDR3 reads CASSLIRGGYGYTF. CDR3 DNA: TGTGCCAGCAGTTTAATTCGAGGGGGCTATGGCTACACCTTC.

This clone was detected once. The rearrangement uses TRBV7-2 and TRBJ2-3; TRBD1 matches 9 bases. With V trimmed by 5 bases and J by 2 bases, 8 bases remained unmatched. This CDR3 has 16 residues. Germline V gene data show CDR1 as SGHTA and CDR2 as FQGNSA. The CDR3 bases are TGTGCCAGCAGCGCTCCCGGGACAGGGCACACAGATACGCAGTATTTT. Translated, it gives CASSAPGTGHTDTQYF.

This chain connects TRBV7-2 to TRBJ2-5, with D unresolved. The J call may not be correct, given that the DNA end is closer to TRBJ2-7. Germline V gene sequence: CDR1 SGHTA, CDR2 FQGNSA. This CDR3 is 11 amino acids long. CDR3 loop: CASSPSYEQYF. The CDR3 DNA is TGTGCCAGCAGCCCAAGCTACGAGCAGTACTTC.

This clone has a handful of counts. As DNA, the CDR3 is TGTGCCAGTAGTATAGACCGGACTAGCAGAGAGACCCAGTACTTC. This codes for CASSIDRTSRETQYF. This chain joins TRBV19 and TRBJ2-5; TRBD2 aligns across 8 bases. Germline V gives CDR1 LNHDA, CDR2 SQIVND (reference sequence). V lost 0 bases and J lost 4; bases outside the gene matches: 4. The CDR3 runs 15 residues. The full variable domain, its missing parts supplied by reference TRBV19 and TRBJ2-5, is DGGITQSPKYLFRKEGQNVTLSCEQNLNHDAMYWYRQDPGQGLRLIYYSQIVNDFQKGDIAEGYSVSREKKESFPLTVTSAQKNPTAFYLCASSIDRTSRETQYFGPGTRLLVL.

This chain uses TRBV9 with TRBJ2-3, with unresolved D. V was trimmed by 4 bases and J by 5 bases, leaving 17 bases between them. CDR1 is SGDLS and CDR2 is YYNGEE in the germline V gene. CDR3 length: 15 residues. The CDR3 region has the DNA TGTGCCAGCAGCACACTAACGATAGCTGGAGATACGCAGTATTTT. This translates into CASSTLTIAGDTQYF.

In this sample, this clone turned up a few times. This rearrangement joins TRBV18 to TRBJ2-3; the match to TRBD2 covers 8 bases. Per germline, CDR1 KGHSH and CDR2 LQKENI. The CDR3 extends over 13 amino acids. V was clipped by 3 bases and J by 9 bases; unmatched bases: 5. The CDR3 nucleotides are TGTGCCAGCTCACCCCGGACTAGCAACACGCAGTATTTT. This translates into CASSPRTSNTQYF.